This TCR beta chain was sequenced in a study of cytomegalovirus exposure and HLA in healthy donors (dated by TCRdb to the late 2010s). General notes on the study: In an earlier analysis of around 540 of the donors, 250 to 300 Gb of sequence data and about 110 million unique TCR beta sequences from about 179 million T cells were reported. The later analysis used no new phenotypic data to find candidate immune exposures, relying instead on TCR beta sequences and their occurrence across donors. Across some 400 genotyped donors of the cohort, an average of about 240,000 unique TCR beta nucleotide sequences per donor were sequenced, and 15% to 20% of those sequences were non-productive. Typing coverage differed by locus: A, B, C, DRB1 and DQB1 were typed in roughly 620-640 donors, DQA1 in about 510, DPA1 in some 600, and DPB1 in just under 490. A handful of DR-DQ haplotypes were handled as single units for association and clustering because linkage in the cohort was strong. About 330 gigabases of sequencing data and about 92 million unique TCR sequences made up an early release that covered around 640 HLA-typed donors. The aim of the study was to test whether cataloging public T cell receptors could identify signatures of past pathogen exposure. A separate validation cohort of roughly 130 different subjects was used in addition to the roughly 700-subject first cohort. Every repertoire in the discovery cohort had been generated on one and the same sequencing platform. A later analysis re-analyzed previously published TCR beta repertoires from several hundred donors and added high-resolution HLA genotyping to study TCR occurrence patterns. Using immunosequencing, the study profiled T cell repertoires from 666 subjects and related those repertoires to cytomegalovirus serostatus. HLA typing covered class I and class II loci at four-digit resolution. Genome-wide SNP genotypes for about 55% of the roughly 670 donors were used in a later genetic analysis, which treated that subset as a discovery cohort. Donor age, sex, ethnicity and CMV serostatus were collected together with the repertoire data. Of the roughly 400 genotyped donors, roughly 80% were placed in the genetic ancestry cluster associated with self-reported Caucasian donors. The study combined high-throughput TCR immunosequencing, statistical association of individual TCRs with disease status, and machine learning to predict cytomegalovirus infection status. In an earlier analysis of several hundred of the donors, high-throughput TCR beta sequencing was used to judge whether each TCR beta V gene segment behaved as functional or pseudogenic.

Receptor libraries were prepared by the immunoSEQ multiplex PCR assay. For the multiplex PCR, a mixture combining 60 forward primers for TCR Vbeta segments and 13 reverse primers for TCR Jbeta segments was used. Amplification of the CDR3 region of rearranged TCR beta genes was performed with a multiplex PCR assay on genomic DNA. The Illumina HiSeq System was used to sequence the amplified TCR beta libraries as 87-base-pair reads. Per the source publication's procedure: A later analysis counted approximately 84 million unique TCR beta chains across the 670 or so repertoires, and around 9.9 million of these chains were shared by at least two donors. To remove PCR and sequencing errors, raw reads were error-corrected and collapsed into unique sequences using a nearest-neighbor algorithm that merged closely related sequences. V, D and J gene segments were assigned by aligning CDR3 sequences to IMGT reference sequences. Each retained sequence needed at least a six-nucleotide match to both a V gene segment and a J gene segment. A rearrangement counted as productive if the CDR3 had no stop codons and remained in frame with V and J, and every other rearrangement counted as non-productive. CDR3 was defined by IMGT convention, running from the second conserved V-encoded cysteine to the conserved J-encoded phenylalanine. The earlier analysis of about 590 of the donors excluded sequences that lacked an unambiguous match to a single V gene segment. In an earlier analysis of about 590 of the donors, a V segment was called functional when productive rearrangements were above 56.7%, and segregating when the standard deviation between donors exceeded 5%. A statistical classification framework was developed to diagnose cytomegalovirus status using the catalog of TCR beta chain sequences. A later analysis assigned V and J genes by comparing TCR nucleotide sequences with IMGT/GENE-DB human TR gene sequences. Using the TCRdist pipeline, a later analysis assigned CDR3 sequences along with most-parsimonious VDJ recombination scenarios. In a later analysis, each TCR beta chain was defined by its CDR3 amino acid sequence together with its V-gene family, and reads without a unique V-gene family were excluded. To address suspected cross-contamination and a sequencing artifact, a later analysis removed some 620 highly shared, low-generation-probability nucleotide sequences. In a later analysis, a clonal expansion index was calculated for each public chain from normalized within-repertoire ranks of inferred template counts. Generation probabilities in a later analysis came from a VDJ recombination model fitted to out-of-frame rearrangements, and those results were checked against IGoR. In a later analysis, hypergeometric tests were used to score TCR-TCR, TCR-HLA and TCR-CMV co-occurrence, with a repertoire-size bias correction applied to TCR pairs. A later analysis estimated false discovery rates by permuting HLA or CMV assignments 20 times. A later analysis grouped co-occurring TCRs with DBSCAN, adding TCRdist sequence similarity when clustering within HLA-allele-positive subsets. For co-occurrence clustering, repertoires with fewer than 30,000 or more than 120,000 public chains were excluded, along with roughly five repertoires with anomalous nucleotide sharing. TCRdb carries this immuneACCESS record with in-frame sequences only. Its versions omit some clonotypes, under half of them owing to an unresolved V gene in the studies checked, with the rest unexplained. V and J calls and clone size are copied from that table; D and trimming were computed from the DNA. This sample holds some 61,000 clones; roughly four fifths were observed only once. The top ten hold about 7% of the sample.

The CDR3 holds 16 amino acids from the cysteine to the phenylalanine. Only the CDR3 portion is preserved as DNA: 48 bases, with reading frame beginning at the first base. Relative to germline, V is 0 bases shorter and J is 0 bases shorter, with 9 bases between their ends. The germline V gene encodes CDR1 LGHNA and CDR2 YSLEER. The full study reports these points: In a later analysis, several top co-occurrence clusters were reported to appear linked to parvovirus B19, influenza, CMV and Epstein-Barr virus. The study listed 164 TCR beta chains as associated with cytomegalovirus. An association between a missense DCLRE1C variant and V-gene and J-gene trimming of TCR beta chains was found in a later genetic analysis and replicated in an independent cohort. Broadly in line with IMGT annotations, most TCR beta V segments showed up in productive rearrangements about 87% or about 30% of the time in an earlier analysis of several hundred of the donors. Because some donors lacked HLA typing at each locus, the association tests relied only on the typed subset. Only TCR beta chains were sequenced in this cohort, and the absence of alpha or paired-chain data limited detectable features. In a later analysis, most CMV-associated TCR beta chains were found to appear HLA-restricted, with HLA associations seemingly driven largely by CMV exposure. According to the authors, the approach could potentially be generalized to other disease states and immunological phenotypes. Because the 87-base-pair reads could not distinguish some IMGT-functional V segments, including TRBV6-2 and TRBV6-3, those segments were excluded. A further reported finding was that TCR beta sequences accurately predicted the HLA-A and HLA-B alleles for most subjects in the first cohort. When HLA alleles, especially DR and DQ, strongly co-occurred, TCR associations were difficult to assign to individual alleles. Correlated functional status among segregating V segments might reflect linkage disequilibrium, but an unknown experimental factor could not be ruled out. A later analysis associated about 17,000 TCR beta sequences with specific HLA alleles at a false discovery rate of 0.05. In vitro tests confirmed that a few of the cytomegalovirus-associated TCR beta chains recognize cytomegalovirus antigens. A cluster of highly shared sequence variants was judged likely to be a technical artifact of the sequencing pipeline. Because counts were too low, 15 to 20 rarely observed V segments, including chromosome 9 orphons, were left out of the earlier analysis of about 500 of the donors. Presence/absence analyses assumed roughly uniform sequencing depth across donors, an assumption that may not hold. In a later genetic analysis, fewer N-insertions in productive TCRs were reported among donors in an Asian-associated ancestry cluster than the approximately 710-donor mean. Most TCR sequences were seen in very few donors, while some public TCRs were found in many individuals. In a later analysis, HLA-associated TCR beta chains showed more clonal expansion and lower generation probabilities than non-associated chains that were equally common. In both the original and validation cohorts, the classifier was reported to diagnose cytomegalovirus status with high specificity and sensitivity. For the cohort, immune exposure information was limited to CMV serostatus. In a later analysis, TCR association rates were found to vary across HLA loci, with the most associated TCRs seen for DRB1 alleles and the fewest for HLA-C alleles.

Concerning this clone itself: What antigen it recognizes has not been identified. Base qualities were left out, and no much larger clone turns up one base away.

The cohort consisted of 666 healthy bone marrow donors. All cohort members were sampled while nominally healthy, although unrecorded immune exposures were likely present. CMV serostatus was positive for about 300 and negative for about 50% of the roughly 670 cohort members, and was not recorded for this donor. Every donor gave a peripheral blood sample, and the peripheral blood mononuclear cells from that sample were used for TCR beta sequencing. Genomic DNA extraction from the blood cell samples was performed with the Qiagen DNeasy Blood Extraction Kit. Recombination connected TRBV4-3 to TRBJ1-3, with TRBD1 as a weak D call on 6 bases. The TCR originated in a human donor in good health. The sequencing sample was made of PBMCs. The CDR3 reads CASSQDTRGSGNTIYF. Here is the DNA: TGCGCCAGCAGCCAAGACACCAGGGGCTCTGGAAACACCATATATTTT.